This is a list of T cell receptor beta chains from one sample in a study of blood T cell repertoires in COVID-19. The table came from immunoSEQ multiplex PCR; TCRdb's copy has only in-frame clones and leaves some out. The repertoire holds roughly 250,000 clones, with more than 75% as singletons. Sequencing was done on a sample of PBMCs or T cells enriched from blood (not recorded which). The receptors derive from a middle-aged woman with acute COVID-19. The CDR3 runs from the conserved cysteine through the conserved F or W.

len	v_gene	j_gene	CDR3aa
16	TRBV30	TRBJ1-1	CACPPGTGPMNTEAFF
14	TRBV18	TRBJ1-1	CASSPLGGDTEAFF
15	TRBV7-2	TRBJ2-5	CASSLRGLVQETQYF
15	TRBV3-1/TRBV3-2	TRBJ1-3	CASLQGASKRNTIYF
17	TRBV4-2	TRBJ2-3	CASSQEAGGLFTDTQYF
13	TRBV6-6	TRBJ2-7	CASRPGLSYEQYF
15	TRBV3-1/TRBV3-2	TRBJ2-3	CASRFSGTSTDTQYF
11	TRBV6-5	TRBJ1-5	CASSYEEPQHF
11	TRBV20-1	TRBJ1-6	CSARDREPLHF
15	TRBV6-5	TRBJ1-2	CASSYSARVDYGYTF
12	TRBV13	TRBJ2-1	CASSNLYNEQFF
13	TRBV11-2	TRBJ2-3	CASSLRDTDTQYF
12	TRBV18	TRBJ2-3	CASSPGGDTQYF
12	TRBV6-5	TRBJ1-2	CASRTSSGSYTF